These 4 T cell receptor beta chains came from one sample sequenced in a study of blood T cell repertoires in COVID-19. TCRdb's copy holds only in-frame clones and misses some; the assay was immunoSEQ multiplex PCR. The data show nearly 350,000 clones, about 88% seen once. Sequencing input: PBMCs or T cells enriched from blood (not recorded which). The receptors stem from a woman aged 25 to 39 who had recovered from COVID-19.

V gene TRBV6-6 combines with J gene TRBJ2-2, with D hard to call. V lost 2 bases, J lost 5 bases, and 3 bases lay in between. Germline V gene sequence: CDR1 MNHNY, CDR2 SVGAGI (reference sequence). The CDR3 is 12 amino acids. The CDR3 bases are TGTGCCAGCAGTTACCGGACCGGGGAGCTGTTTTTT. This encodes CASSYRTGELFF.

The V and J genes are TRBV2 and TRBJ2-5; 8 bases match TRBD1. The CDR3 is 14 residues long. The V gene end was trimmed by 6 bases and the J gene end by 5 bases; junction bases not matched to a gene: 8. The germline CDR1 and CDR2 sequences are SNHLY and FYNNEI. Here the CDR3 DNA reads TGTGCCAGCAGAGGCAGGGGGCGCGAGGAGACCCAGTACTTC. Its protein is CASRGRGREETQYF.

This chain links TRBV5-1 with TRBJ1-6; maybe TRBD1 (5 bases). Trimming took 4 bases from V and 3 from J, leaving 20 bases between them. Germline V lookup: CDR1 SGHRS, CDR2 YFSETQ. CDR3 length: 18 amino acids. The CDR3 region is CASSPEDGRDYYNSPLHF. CDR3 nucleotide sequence: TGCGCCAGCAGCCCCGAGGATGGCAGGGACTACTATAATTCACCCCTCCACTTT. Variable domain in full (rest from reference TRBV5-1 and TRBJ1-6): KAGVTQTPRYLIKTRGQQVTLSCSPISGHRSVSWYQQTPGQGLQFLFEYFSETQRNKGNFPGRFSGRQFSNSRSEMNVSTLELGDSALYLCASSPEDGRDYYNSPLHFGNGTRLTVT.

Comments on this clone: Distinct nucleotide sequences in the sample also encode this CDR3. CDR3 region: CASSLGGSYNEQFF. The DNA of the CDR3 is TGTGCCAGCAGCTTGGGCGGCTCCTACAATGAGCAGTTCTTC. The chain has TRBV5-6 and TRBJ2-1; no firm D call. Germline loops: CDR1 SGHDT, CDR2 YYEEEE. The length of the CDR3 is 14 residues. The V gene lost 0 bases and the J gene lost 0 bases, with 4 bases spanning the gap.